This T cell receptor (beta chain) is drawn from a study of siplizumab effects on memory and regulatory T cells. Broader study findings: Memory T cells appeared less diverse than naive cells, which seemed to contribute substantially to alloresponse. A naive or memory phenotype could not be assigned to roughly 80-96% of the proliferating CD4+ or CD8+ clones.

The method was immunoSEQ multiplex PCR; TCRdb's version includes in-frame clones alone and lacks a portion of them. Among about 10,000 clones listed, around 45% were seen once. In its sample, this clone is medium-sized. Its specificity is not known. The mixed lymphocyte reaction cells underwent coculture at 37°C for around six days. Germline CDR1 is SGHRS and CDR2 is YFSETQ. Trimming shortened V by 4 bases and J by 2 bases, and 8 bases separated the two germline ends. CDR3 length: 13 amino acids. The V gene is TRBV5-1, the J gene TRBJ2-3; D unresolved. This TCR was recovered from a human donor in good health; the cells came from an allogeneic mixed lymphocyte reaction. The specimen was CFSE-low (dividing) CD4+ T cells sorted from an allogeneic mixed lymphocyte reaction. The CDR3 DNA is TGCGCCAGCAGCCCCATCCTCACAGATACGCAGTATTTT. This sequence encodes CASSPILTDTQYF.